This T cell receptor (beta chain) stems from a study of CD8+ T cells in alopecia areata. V dropped 2 bases and J dropped 10 bases, with 18 bases sitting between them. Germline CDR1 and CDR2: SGHVS and FQNEAQ. The length of the CDR3 is 16 residues. Regarding the study as a whole: Sequencing of scalp samples also captures resident alphabeta T cells of normal skin.

As regards this clone: Its antigen is still unknown.

Extracted from the samples, RNA was reverse transcribed into cDNA to serve as the sequencing template. Assay used: immunoSEQ multiplex PCR; TCRdb lists only in-frame clones, some missing. The data show about 210,000 clones, approximately 67% seen once. Treatment noted: oral pan-JAK inhibitor, 5-10 mg twice daily. This TCR derives from a human donor with alopecia areata. Sequencing used CD4+ T cells sorted from blood, obtained at week 44, from a patient treated with tofacitinib. The genes are TRBV7-8 and TRBJ1-6; perhaps TRBD1 as D (6 bases). CDR3 coding DNA: TGTGCCAGCAGCTTAACACAGAACAGGGCGGCGTCACCCCTCCACTTT. Residues: CASSLTQNRAASPLHF.